This T cell receptor beta chain was retrieved from a study of CD8+CD57+ T cells in acquired aplastic anemia. Study overall: Quantities of DNA derived from sorted CD4+ and CD8+ cells averaged roughly 3 ug.

The study profiled TCR beta VDJ and CDR3 using genomic DNA as template. Via MiXCR, TCRdb re-called the reads, giving one row per CDR3 protein. The table includes about 62,000 distinct CDR3 sequences, about 54% detected once. The sequenced material came from sorted CD4+, CD8+, or CD8+CD57+ T cells (not recorded which) from PBMCs. The receptor was isolated from a human donor in good health, serving as a control.

CDR3 bases: TGTGCCAGCAGCCAAGAAAATCAGCCCCAGCATTTT. Protein sequence: CASSQENQPQHF. The V and J genes are TRBV3-1 and TRBJ1-5; D call uncertain. V was cut by 0 bases and J by 4 bases, with 1 base left in between. CDR3 length equals 12 residues. Germline values: CDR1 LGHDT, CDR2 YNNKEL (reference sequence).